Sequencing of this TCR beta chain was carried out in a study of cytomegalovirus exposure and HLA in healthy donors. The length of the CDR3 is 17 residues. The germline V gene encodes CDR1 SNHLY and CDR2 FYNNEI. V lost 8 bases and J 0 bases, leaving 17 bases between the germline ends. Note on this clone: Antigen: not known.

General study results and limits: Diagnosis of cytomegalovirus status made by the classifier reportedly showed high specificity and sensitivity. In all likelihood, a cluster of highly shared sequence variants was a sequencing artifact.

Researchers ran the PCR with 60 Vbeta and 13 Jbeta primers. The data were produced by immunoSEQ multiplex PCR, yet TCRdb's version contains in-frame clones alone and is incomplete. The top ten hold approximately 0.092% of the sample, which has nearly 200,000 clones, under 90% seen once. Sample: PBMCs. The chain combines TRBV2 with TRBJ1-6; D remains ambiguous. This receptor was taken from a boy between 2 and 10 years old in good health and CMV-seronegative. CDR3 sequence reads: CASGRGRTGSYNSPLHF. The DNA of the CDR3 is TGTGCCAGCGGGAGAGGGAGGACCGGCTCCTATAATTCACCCCTCCACTTT.